This entry features one T cell receptor beta chain sequence. Clones were read by immunoSEQ multiplex PCR, and TCRdb kept only the in-frame ones, dropping some. Among 90,000 to 110,000 clones listed, over 75% were seen once. This sample is drawn from a study of control samples from healthy donors and cancer patients. Germline V gene data show CDR1 as LGHNA and CDR2 as YSLEER. This CDR3 spans 20 amino acids. J lost 4 bases, V lost 0 bases, and 16 bases had no gene match. This rearrangement joins TRBV4-3 to TRBJ2-2; 8 bases fit TRBD1. Sequenced input: blood. The origin of this receptor is a human donor in good health. The donor label of this sample is uncertain. The CDR3 protein is CASSQDYYRDRRESTGELFF. DNA of the CDR3: TGCGCCAGCAGCCAAGACTACTACCGGGACAGGCGAGAAAGCACCGGGGAGCTGTTTTTT.